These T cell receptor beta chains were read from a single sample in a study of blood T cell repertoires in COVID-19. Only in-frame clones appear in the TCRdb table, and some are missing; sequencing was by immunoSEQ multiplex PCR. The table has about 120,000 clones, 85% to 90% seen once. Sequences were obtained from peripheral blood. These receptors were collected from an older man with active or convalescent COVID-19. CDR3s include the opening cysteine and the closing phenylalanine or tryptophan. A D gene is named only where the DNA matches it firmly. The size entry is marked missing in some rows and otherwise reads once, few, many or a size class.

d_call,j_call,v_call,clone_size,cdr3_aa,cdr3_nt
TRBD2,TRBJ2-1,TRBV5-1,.,CASSLVTSGSTGEQFF,TGCGCCAGCAGCTTGGTAACTAGCGGGAGCACCGGGGAGCAGTTCTTC
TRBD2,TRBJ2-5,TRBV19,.,CASRELAGVETQYF,TGTGCCAGTAGGGAACTAGCGGGGGTAGAGACCCAGTACTTC
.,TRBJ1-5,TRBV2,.,CASSIQGGNQPQHF,TGTGCCAGCAGCATACAGGGTGGCAATCAGCCCCAGCATTTT
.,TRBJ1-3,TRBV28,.,CASSLVGPGNTIYF,TGTGCCAGCAGTTTAGTGGGGCCTGGAAACACCATATATTTT
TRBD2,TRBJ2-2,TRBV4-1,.,CASSQRLGLAEVPGELFF,TGCGCCAGCAGCCAGCGATTGGGACTAGCGGAAGTTCCCGGGGAGCTGTTTTTT
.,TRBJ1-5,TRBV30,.,CAWSLGRGGGNQPQHF,TGTGCCTGGAGTCTAGGGAGAGGGGGGGGCAATCAGCCCCAGCATTTT
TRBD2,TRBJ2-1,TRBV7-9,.,CASTSVGGAYNEQFF,TGTGCCAGCACGAGCGTCGGGGGGGCCTACAATGAGCAGTTCTTC
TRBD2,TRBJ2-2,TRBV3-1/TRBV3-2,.,CASSSGLAGANTGELFF,TGTGCCAGCAGCTCGGGACTAGCGGGAGCGAACACCGGGGAGCTGTTTTTT
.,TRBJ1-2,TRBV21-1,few,CASSKSPTDGKYGYTF,TGTGCCAGCAGCAAAAGTCCCACAGATGGTAAGTATGGCTACACCTTC
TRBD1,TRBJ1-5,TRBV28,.,CASQSTGQGAFGNQPQHF,TGTGCCAGCCAGTCGACCGGACAGGGGGCTTTCGGCAATCAGCCCCAGCATTTT
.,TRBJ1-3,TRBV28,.,CASTRGAGNTIYF,TGTGCCAGCACCCGCGGGGCTGGAAACACCATATATTTT
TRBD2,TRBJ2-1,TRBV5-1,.,CASSLATSAGDEQFF,TGCGCCAGCAGCTTGGCGACTAGCGCGGGGGATGAGCAGTTCTTC
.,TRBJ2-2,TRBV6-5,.,CASSYRGGTGELFF,TGTGCCAGCAGTTACCGCGGCGGTACCGGGGAGCTGTTTTTT
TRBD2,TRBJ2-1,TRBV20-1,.,CSAEEREYRFF,TGCAGTGCGGAAGAGCGGGAGTACCGGTTCTTC
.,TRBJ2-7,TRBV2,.,CASSELRGFYEQYF,TGTGCCAGCAGTGAGTTGCGGGGATTCTACGAGCAGTACTTC
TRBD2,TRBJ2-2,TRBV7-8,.,CASSLVSGLAGKSGELFF,TGTGCCAGCAGCTTAGTCTCGGGACTAGCGGGAAAATCCGGGGAGCTGTTTTTT
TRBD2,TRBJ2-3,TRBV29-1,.,CSVASSAGATDTQYF,TGCAGCGTGGCTTCCTCAGCGGGAGCCACAGATACGCAGTATTTT
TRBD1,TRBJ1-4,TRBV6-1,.,CASSEIRGTGSEKLFF,TGTGCCAGCAGTGAAATTCGGGGGACAGGGTCTGAAAAACTGTTTTTT
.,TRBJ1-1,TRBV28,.,CASSSGQNTEAFF,TGTGCCAGCAGTTCTGGCCAGAACACTGAAGCTTTCTTT
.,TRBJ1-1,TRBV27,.,CASSFGLQGVGTEAFF,TGTGCCAGCAGTTTTGGCCTACAGGGCGTAGGAACTGAAGCTTTCTTT
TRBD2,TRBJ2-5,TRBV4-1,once,CASSQDPNLAGAEETQYF,TGCGCCAGCAGCCAAGATCCAAACCTTGCGGGAGCTGAAGAGACCCAGTACTTC
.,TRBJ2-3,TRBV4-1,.,CASSQETRAHGSDTQYF,TGCGCCAGCAGCCAAGAGACCAGGGCCCATGGTTCAGATACGCAGTATTTT
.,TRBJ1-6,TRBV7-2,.,CASSLAQKQPLHF,TGTGCCAGCAGCTTAGCGCAGAAACAGCCCCTCCACTTT
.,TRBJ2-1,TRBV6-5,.,CASSYSPYQEQFF,TGTGCCAGCAGTTATTCACCCTATCAAGAGCAGTTCTTC
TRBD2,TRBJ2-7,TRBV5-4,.,CASKPGSGTTNFYEQYF,TGTGCCAGCAAACCCGGGTCGGGGACTACAAACTTCTACGAGCAGTACTTC
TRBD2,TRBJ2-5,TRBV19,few,CASSIGTSGYETQYF,TGTGCCAGTAGTATAGGGACTAGCGGGTATGAGACCCAGTACTTC
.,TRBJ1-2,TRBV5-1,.,CASSLGLGGSGYTF,TGCGCCAGCAGCTTAGGGCTTGGAGGCTCTGGCTACACCTTC
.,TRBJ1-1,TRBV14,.,CASSQMTTTEAFF,TGTGCCAGCAGCCAAATGACAACAACAGAAGCTTTCTTT
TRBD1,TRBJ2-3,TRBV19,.,CAIGTGSTDTQYF,TGTGCCATTGGGACAGGGAGCACAGATACGCAGTATTTT
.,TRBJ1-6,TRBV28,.,CASSDTKGSYNSPLHF,TGTGCCAGCAGTGATACCAAGGGGTCCTATAATTCACCCCTCCACTTT
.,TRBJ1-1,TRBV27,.,CASSFFADTEAFF,TGTGCCAGCAGTTTTTTCGCGGACACTGAAGCTTTCTTT
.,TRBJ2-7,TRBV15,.,CATRGGTPYEQYF,TGTGCCACCAGGGGAGGGACACCCTACGAGCAGTACTTC
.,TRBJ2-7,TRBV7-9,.,CASSTRQKPYEQYF,TGTGCCAGCAGCACCCGACAGAAACCTTACGAGCAGTACTTC
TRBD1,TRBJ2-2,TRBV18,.,CASSPPGTGGAFLTGELFF,TGTGCCAGCTCACCACCGGGGACAGGGGGCGCTTTCCTTACCGGGGAGCTGTTTTTT
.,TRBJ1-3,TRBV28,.,CASSLGSPGRNTIYF,TGTGCCAGCAGTTTAGGGTCACCAGGGAGAAACACCATATATTTT
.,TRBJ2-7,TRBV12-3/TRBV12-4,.,CASSLGRRSQYF,TGTGCCAGCAGTTTAGGGAGGCGGAGTCAGTACTTC
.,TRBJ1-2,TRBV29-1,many,CSVAGVPGGGGYTF,TGCAGCGTTGCTGGGGTCCCAGGAGGAGGTGGCTACACCTTC
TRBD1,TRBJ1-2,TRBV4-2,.,CASSQGGTGGIGYTF,TGTGCCAGCAGCCAGGGTGGGACAGGGGGCATTGGCTACACCTTC
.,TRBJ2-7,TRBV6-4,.,CASSEGVGNEQYF,TGTGCCAGCAGTGAAGGGGTTGGGAACGAGCAGTACTTC
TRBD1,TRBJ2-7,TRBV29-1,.,CSVGVGTGGNEQYF,TGCAGCGTTGGGGTCGGGACAGGGGGGAACGAGCAGTACTTC
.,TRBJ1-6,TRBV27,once,CASSLGGSYSPLHF,TGTGCCAGCAGTTTAGGGGGGTCGTACTCACCCCTCCACTTT
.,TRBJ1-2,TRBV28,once,CASGSGYGYTF,TGTGCCTCAGGAAGTGGCTATGGCTACACCTTC
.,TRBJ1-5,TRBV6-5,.,CASTPTRRDQPQHF,TGTGCCAGCACCCCTACTAGACGTGATCAGCCCCAGCATTTT
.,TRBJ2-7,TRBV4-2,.,CASSQDGAGPAYEQYF,TGTGCCAGCAGCCAAGACGGGGCGGGGCCCGCCTACGAGCAGTACTTC
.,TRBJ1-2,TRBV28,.,CAGQGLDYGYTF,TGTGCCGGTCAGGGGTTGGACTATGGCTACACCTTC
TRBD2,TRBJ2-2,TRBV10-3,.,CAIRRTSGGNTGELFF,TGTGCCATCAGGCGGACTAGCGGGGGGAACACCGGGGAGCTGTTTTTT
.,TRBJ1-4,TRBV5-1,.,CASSLDRQNEKLFF,TGCGCCAGCAGCTTGGACAGACAGAACGAAAAACTGTTTTTT
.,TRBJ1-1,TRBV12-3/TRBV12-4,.,CASSLMGIEAFF,TGTGCCAGCAGTCTGATGGGCATTGAAGCTTTCTTT
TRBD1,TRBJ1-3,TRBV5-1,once,CASSPGTGGNTIYF,TGCGCCAGCAGTCCCGGGACAGGCGGAAACACCATATATTTT